The text below deals with one TCR beta chain. What antigen it recognizes has not been identified. Qualities for individual bases were not recorded, and no much larger clone is one base off. In light of the paper, this sample's time point label describes: recipient sample about 28 days before transplant, after cytoreduction. Blood from recipients was drawn about 28 days before transplant and again at days 30, 100 and 180 after transplant. Nuclei Lysis Solution was used to extract genomic DNA from fresh or cryopreserved unfractionated peripheral blood mononuclear cells. These data originate in a study of T cell clonotyping in hematopoietic cell transplantation (dated by TCRdb to 2020 to 2022). A note on the overall study: Pretransplant recipient samples were obtained after cytoreduction. In the study, around 130 blood samples were gathered from 35 consecutive transplant recipients and their related donors. Recruitment of patients was conducted between September 2015 and January 2017, and follow-up was continued until late 2020 or death. On the study overall, not on this receptor specifically: Broader posttransplant TCR repertoire diversity was predicted by donor and pretransplant recipient Inverse Simpson Index values. After transplant, TCR diversity in recipients dropped, and pathologically expanded clonotypes increased progressively from day 30 to day 180. The sample size was limited and the cells went unsorted, which meant the CD4 and CD8 repertoire contributions could not be told apart. Just a small fraction of recipient repertoires overlapped with donor repertoires, and more than 97% appeared de novo at the given depth.

The CDR3 numbers 17 residues from cysteine through phenylalanine. The only DNA kept is the CDR3, 51 bases in frame from the first base. V is trimmed back by 5 bases and J by 3 bases, and the junction contains 9 bases that no gene match accounts for. Sequences SGHTS (CDR1) and YDEGEE (CDR2) are obtained from the germline V gene. The immunoSEQ assay, a bias-controlled multiplex PCR with V- and J-specific primers, was used to amplify TCR beta CDR3 regions from genomic DNA. A second PCR step added a proprietary barcode and Illumina adapter sequences to the CDR3 amplicons. An Illumina MiSeq instrument was used for sequencing of the CDR3 libraries. Regarding the original processing steps: Export and quality control were handled in immunoSEQ Analyzer 3.0, while downstream analyses relied on R Bioconductor and Immunarch. Only productive rearrangements in the normalized downsampled data set went into calculating the repertoire metrics. In the normalized cohort, clonotypes with more than 5 templates were defined as pathologically expanded. The Inverse Simpson Index served as the measure of repertoire diversity. CMV-specificity analyses were carried out on the non-normalized data set to capture all clonotypes. TCRdb holds this immuneACCESS table with in-frame rearrangements only. Some clones are missing; in checked studies, unresolved V genes explain under half, and the rest has no known cause. That table gives V, J and clone size, and the DNA gave D and trimming. For this sample the table gives roughly 45,000 clones, of which about nine tenths were detected only once. About 6% of the sample lies in the top ten.

The source is a man in his sixties with biphenotypic leukemia. Some clones in this sample may be carry-over from other donors' samples. This specimen was peripheral blood mononuclear cells, taken before stem cell transplant. Recombination connected TRBV5-8 to TRBJ2-2, and 11 junction bases match TRBD2. The CDR3 is CASSFPTSGSDTGELFF. Read as DNA, the sequence is TGTGCCAGCAGTTTTCCAACTAGCGGGAGTGACACCGGGGAGCTGTTTTTT.